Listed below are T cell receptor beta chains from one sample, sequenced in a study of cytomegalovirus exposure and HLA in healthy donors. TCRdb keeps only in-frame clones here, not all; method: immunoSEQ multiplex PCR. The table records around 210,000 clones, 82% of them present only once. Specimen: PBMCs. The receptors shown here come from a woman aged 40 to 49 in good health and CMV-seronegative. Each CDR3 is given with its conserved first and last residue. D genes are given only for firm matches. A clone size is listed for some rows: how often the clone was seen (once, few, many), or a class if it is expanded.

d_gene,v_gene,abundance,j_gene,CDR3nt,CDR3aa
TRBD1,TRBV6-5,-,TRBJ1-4,TGTGCCAGCAGTTGGGCGGGACAGCATAATGAAAAACTGTTTTTT,CASSWAGQHNEKLFF
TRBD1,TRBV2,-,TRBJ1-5,TGTGCCAGCAGTCCAAGACAGGGGGTTCAGCCCCAGCATTTT,CASSPRQGVQPQHF
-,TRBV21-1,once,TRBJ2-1,TGTGCCAGCAGCAAGCATAGCGGGAGTAGGCATGAGCAGTTCTTC,CASSKHSGSRHEQFF
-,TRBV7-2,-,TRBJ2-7,TGTGCCAGCAGCCACCTCTGGGACATCTACGAGCAGTACTTC,CASSHLWDIYEQYF
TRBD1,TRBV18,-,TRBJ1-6,TGTGCCAGCTCACCGTCCGGGACAGGGTCATTTTCACCCCTCCACTTT,CASSPSGTGSFSPLHF
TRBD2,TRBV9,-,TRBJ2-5,TGTGCCAGCAGCCGGGCCGGGACTACCAAAGAGACCCAGTACTTC,CASSRAGTTKETQYF
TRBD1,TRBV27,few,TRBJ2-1,TGTGCCAGCAGTCTGGTCGGACAGGGGGCAGGAAATGAGCAGTTCTTC,CASSLVGQGAGNEQFF
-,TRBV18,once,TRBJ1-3,TGTGCCAGCTCACCATCGTACAGCTCCATTAGAAACACCATATATTTT,CASSPSYSSIRNTIYF
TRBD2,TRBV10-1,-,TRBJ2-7,TGCGCCAGCAGTGCTTCCACTAGCGGGAGCCGTTACGAGCAGTACTTC,CASSASTSGSRYEQYF
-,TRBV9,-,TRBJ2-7,TGTGCCAGCAGCCCTCACAGGGCCTCCTACGAGCAGTACTTC,CASSPHRASYEQYF
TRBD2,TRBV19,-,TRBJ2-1,TGTGCCAGTAGTATGGAACCTAGCGGCAATGAGCAGTTCTTC,CASSMEPSGNEQFF
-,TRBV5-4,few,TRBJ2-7,TGTGCCAGCAGCTTGAAAGGGGCTCGCGAGCAGTACTTC,CASSLKGAREQYF
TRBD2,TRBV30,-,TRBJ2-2,TGTGCCCAATTTCCCGGGACTAGCGGGACGCCTACGAACACCGGGGAGCTGTTTTTT,CAQFPGTSGTPTNTGELFF
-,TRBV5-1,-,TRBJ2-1,TGCGCCAGCAGCTTGGAATTATTAGCGGAGCAGTTCTTC,CASSLELLAEQFF
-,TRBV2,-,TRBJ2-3,TGTGCCAGCGGTCGGGGGACTAGCACAGATACGCAGTATTTT,CASGRGTSTDTQYF
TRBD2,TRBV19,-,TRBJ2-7,TGTGCCAGTAGTCCCGGACTAGCGCGCTACGAGCAGTACTTC,CASSPGLARYEQYF
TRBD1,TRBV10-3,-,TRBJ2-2,TGTGCCACCGGCAAGGGGACAGCACCGAACACCGGGGAGCTGTTTTTT,CATGKGTAPNTGELFF
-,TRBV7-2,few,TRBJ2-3,TGTGCCAGCAGCTTAGAAGGAGGGAGGTGGGGGTCGGCAGATACGCAGTATTTT,CASSLEGGRWGSADTQYF
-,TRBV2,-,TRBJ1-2,TGTGCCAGCAGTGAGGGCCCCTATGGCTACACCTTC,CASSEGPYGYTF
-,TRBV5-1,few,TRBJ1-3,TGCGCCAGCAGCTTGTTTTCAAACTCTGGAAACACCATATATTTT,CASSLFSNSGNTIYF
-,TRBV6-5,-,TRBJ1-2,TGTGCCAGCAGTTTTGGACCTTCAGGGGCCTATGGCTACACCTTC,CASSFGPSGAYGYTF
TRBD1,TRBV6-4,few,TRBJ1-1,TGTGCCAGCAGGGAGGGACAGGAGAACACTGAAGCTTTCTTT,CASREGQENTEAFF
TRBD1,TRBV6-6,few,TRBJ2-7,TGTGCCAGCAGTTTACCCCGACAGGGTGGGGCCTACGAGCAGTACTTC,CASSLPRQGGAYEQYF
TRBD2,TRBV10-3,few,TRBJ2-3,TGTGCCATCGGGGGAGCGGGAGAAGATACGCAGTATTTT,CAIGGAGEDTQYF
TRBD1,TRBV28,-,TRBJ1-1,TGTGCCAGCAATTCCGGGGAGACAGGGCGGACTGAAGCTTTCTTT,CASNSGETGRTEAFF
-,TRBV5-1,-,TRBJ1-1,TGCGCCAGCAGTCAGAACACTGAAGCTTTCTTT,CASSQNTEAFF